This T cell receptor (beta chain) was sequenced for a study of human versus mouse CDR3 diversity and MHC coevolution. Study-wide background: Samples had between 0.6 x 10^7 and 1.6 x 10^7 valid reads. The study, taken as a whole, reports: In humans, T-cell selection involved 6 or 7 MHC II alleles. The lowest clonal inequality scores came from most of the three human donors.

Clones were read by immunoSEQ multiplex PCR, and TCRdb kept only the in-frame ones, dropping some. This table has around 77,000 clones, 92% appearing once. To note about this clone: Antigen specificity is unknown.

This CDR3 is built from 12 residues. V lost 5 bases to trimming and J lost 2 bases, with 6 bases between them. Germline V gene sequence: CDR1 LNHDA, CDR2 SQIVND (reference sequence). Naive CD4 T cells were sorted as CD45RO-negative, CD62L-positive. This rearrangement joins TRBV19 to TRBJ1-2; D gene uncertain. The sample consisted of naive CD4+ T cells from blood. The subset: CD45RO-negative CD62L-positive naive CD4 T cells. This receptor was obtained from a person aged 25-75 years in good health. The CDR3 loop reads CASSPRNYGYTF. For the CDR3, the DNA is TGTGCCAGTAGTCCCAGGAACTATGGCTACACCTTC.